One T cell receptor beta chain is described in this entry. Antigen unknown. V lost 2 bases and J 0 bases, leaving 10 bases between the germline ends. Germline CDR1 and CDR2: MGHRA and YSYEKL. The CDR3 has 15 amino acids. The data were taken from a study of shared clonotypes between healthy human individuals. The study, taken as a whole, reports: Naive CD4 clonotypes were shared across several donors at around 5.4%.

Terminally differentiated effector memory CD45RA+ cells were excluded from the naive CD8 cells, which were CD45RO-negative and positively selected for CCR7. Data came from immunoSEQ multiplex PCR; TCRdb stores just in-frame clones and leaves some out. The sample carries roughly 2,000,000 clones, about 95% recorded once. The sequence was obtained from a man younger than 30 in good health. Sequenced sample: naive CD8+ T cells sorted from blood. The J gene is TRBJ1-1, the V gene TRBV4-1, with D perhaps matching TRBD1 (5 bases). The CDR3 DNA sequence: TGCGCCAGCAGCCAAAGGACATTGATGAACACTGAAGCTTTCTTT. This codes for CASSQRTLMNTEAFF.